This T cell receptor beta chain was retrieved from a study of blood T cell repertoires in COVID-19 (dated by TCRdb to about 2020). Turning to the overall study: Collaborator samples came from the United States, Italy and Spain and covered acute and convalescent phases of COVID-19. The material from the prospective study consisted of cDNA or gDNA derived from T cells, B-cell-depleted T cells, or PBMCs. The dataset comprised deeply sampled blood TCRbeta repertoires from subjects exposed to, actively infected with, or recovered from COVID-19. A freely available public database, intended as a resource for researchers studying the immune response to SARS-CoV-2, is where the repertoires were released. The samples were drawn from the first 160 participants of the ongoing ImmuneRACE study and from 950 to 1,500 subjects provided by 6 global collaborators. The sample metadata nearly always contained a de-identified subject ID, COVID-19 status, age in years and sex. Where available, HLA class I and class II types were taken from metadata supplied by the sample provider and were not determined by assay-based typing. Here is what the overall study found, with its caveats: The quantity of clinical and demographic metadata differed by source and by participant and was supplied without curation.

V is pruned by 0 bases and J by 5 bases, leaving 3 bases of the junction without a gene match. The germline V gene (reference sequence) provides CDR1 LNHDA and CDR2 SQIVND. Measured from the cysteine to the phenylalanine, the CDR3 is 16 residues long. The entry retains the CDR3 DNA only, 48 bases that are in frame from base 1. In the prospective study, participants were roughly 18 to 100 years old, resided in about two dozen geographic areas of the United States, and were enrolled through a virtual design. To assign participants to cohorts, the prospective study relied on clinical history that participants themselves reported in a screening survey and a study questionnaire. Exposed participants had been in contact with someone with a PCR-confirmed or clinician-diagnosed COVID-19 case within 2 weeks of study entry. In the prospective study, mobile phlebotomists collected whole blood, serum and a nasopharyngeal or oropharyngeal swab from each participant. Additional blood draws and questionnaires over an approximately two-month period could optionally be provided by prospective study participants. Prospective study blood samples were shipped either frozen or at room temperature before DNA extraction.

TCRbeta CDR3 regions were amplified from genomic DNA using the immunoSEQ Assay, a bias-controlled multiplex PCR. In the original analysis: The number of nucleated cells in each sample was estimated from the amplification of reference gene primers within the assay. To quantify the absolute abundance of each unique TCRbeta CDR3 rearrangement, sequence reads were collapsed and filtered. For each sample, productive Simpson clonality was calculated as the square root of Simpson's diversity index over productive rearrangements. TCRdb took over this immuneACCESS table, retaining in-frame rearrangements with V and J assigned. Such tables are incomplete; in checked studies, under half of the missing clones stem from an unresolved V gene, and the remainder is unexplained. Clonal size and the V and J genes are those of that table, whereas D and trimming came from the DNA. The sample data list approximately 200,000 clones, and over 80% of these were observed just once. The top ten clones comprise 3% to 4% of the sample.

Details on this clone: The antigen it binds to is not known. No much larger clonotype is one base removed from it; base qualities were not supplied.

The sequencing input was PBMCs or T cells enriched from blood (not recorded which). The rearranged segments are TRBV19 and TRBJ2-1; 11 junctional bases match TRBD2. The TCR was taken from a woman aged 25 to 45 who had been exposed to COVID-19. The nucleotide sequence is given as TGTGCCAGTAGTATAGAGGCTAGCGGGAGGAACAATGAGCAGTTCTTC. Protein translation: CASSIEASGRNNEQFF.